What follows describes a single T cell receptor (beta chain). The antigen remains unidentified. The sample comes from a study of T cells in Graves' hyperthyroidism and ophthalmopathy. Study-wide context: Once the initial diagnosis was made, peripheral blood was obtained before any treatment.

Patients showing uncontrolled infection, other autoimmune disease, pregnancy or lactation were ineligible. Fresh peripheral blood, 7.5 to 10 ml, yielded the PBMCs. Amplified regions were TCR beta CDR3 sequences from RNA transcripts. The TCR CDR3 first-round RT-PCR relied on the HTBI primer set. TCRdb fed the multiplex PCR reads into MiXCR, producing one record per CDR3 protein. The sample contains hundreds of thousands of distinct CDR3 sequences, around 15% of which appear only once. This CDR3 has 14 residues. With 4 bases removed from V and 2 bases from J, the gap between germline ends came to 13 bases. Germline CDR1 is SGHRS and CDR2 is YFSETQ. Findings of the study overall: Model output signaled ophthalmopathy a median about seven months ahead of onset.

This TCR derives from a woman in her forties or fifties with Graves' ophthalmopathy. Source material: blood. The chain has TRBV5-1 and TRBJ2-7; a possible D gene is TRBD2 (5 bases). DNA for the CDR3: TGCGCCAGCAGCCAGACTAACCAGGCCTACGAGCAGTACTTC. Residues: CASSQTNQAYEQYF. The full variable domain, with the rest looked up from reference TRBV5-1 and TRBJ2-7, is KAGVTQTPRYLIKTRGQQVTLSCSPISGHRSVSWYQQTPGQGLQFLFEYFSETQRNKGNFPGRFSGRQFSNSRSEMNVSTLELGDSALYLCASSQTNQAYEQYFGPGTRLTVT.